Listed below are T cell receptor beta chains from one sample, sequenced in a study of identical twins. Each CDR3 protein gets one entry after TCRdb re-called the 5' RACE reads with MiXCR. The table shows 750,000 to 950,000 distinct CDR3 sequences, with around 12% occurring only once. These data were also filed under a second study, of yellow fever vaccine responses in identical twins.

Sequencing was done on a sample of PBMCs. These receptor sequences come from a woman under 30 in good health. The CDR3 runs from the conserved cysteine through the conserved F or W. The D gene is left open where the match is weak. Rows give clone size only sometimes, using once, few, many, or a class for an expanded clone.

abundance | j_gene | len | v_gene | d_gene | CDR3nt | CDR3aa
NA | TRBJ2-1 | 14 | TRBV24-1 | NA | TGTGCCACCAGTGATTTTGGAGGGGTCAATGAGCAGTTCTTC | CATSDFGGVNEQFF
few | TRBJ2-3 | 14 | TRBV20-1 | NA | TGCAGTGCTAGAGGAAGCGCCAGCACAGATACGCAGTATTTT | CSARGSASTDTQYF
NA | TRBJ1-6 | 16 | TRBV4-2 | TRBD1 | TGTGCCAGCAGCCGTGAGGACAGGGGGCAGAATTCACCCCTCCACTTT | CASSREDRGQNSPLHF
NA | TRBJ1-1 | 12 | TRBV24-1 | NA | TGTGCCACCAGTGATTTTGGGGAAATAGCTTTCTTT | CATSDFGEIAFF
few | TRBJ1-5 | 14 | TRBV12-3/TRBV12-4 | NA | TGTGCCAGCAGTTTAGGGGGACAAGATCAGCCCCAGCATTTT | CASSLGGQDQPQHF
many | TRBJ2-3 | 16 | TRBV11-2 | NA | TGTGCCAGCAGCTTAGTCCAGGGGCTGGGCACAGATACGCAGTATTTT | CASSLVQGLGTDTQYF
NA | TRBJ2-7 | 14 | TRBV5-6 | NA | TGTGCCAGCAGCTTGGGGACGGGAAAACCCGAGCAGTACTTC | CASSLGTGKPEQYF
NA | TRBJ1-1 | 16 | TRBV5-1 | NA | TGCGCCAGCAGTGGCTCTCCAGCCACCATGAACACTGAAGCTTTCTTT | CASSGSPATMNTEAFF
NA | TRBJ2-2 | 14 | TRBV2 | TRBD2 | TGTGCCGGACGACTAGCGGGAGCCACCGGGGAGCTGTTTTTT | CAGRLAGATGELFF
many | TRBJ2-3 | 15 | TRBV3-1 | TRBD1 | TGTGCCAGCAGCGAAGGGACAGGGGAGGCAGATACGCAGTATTTT | CASSEGTGEADTQYF
many | TRBJ2-2 | 15 | TRBV7-9 | NA | TGTGCCAGCAGCTTGGCCGGCTGGGGGACCGGGGAGCTGTTTTTT | CASSLAGWGTGELFF
many | TRBJ2-1 | 13 | TRBV11-2 | NA | TGTGCCAGCACCAAGATTGGCCCCGGTGAGCAGTTCTTC | CASTKIGPGEQFF
many | TRBJ1-2 | 15 | TRBV5-1 | TRBD1 | TGCGCCAGCAGTAACGGGACAGCAAGCTCCTATGGCTACACCTTC | CASSNGTASSYGYTF
few | TRBJ2-2 | 16 | TRBV11-2 | NA | TGTGCCAGCAGCCCTTTCGGCGGGACGAACACCGGGGAGCTGTTTTTT | CASSPFGGTNTGELFF
NA | TRBJ2-1 | 15 | TRBV12-3/TRBV12-4 | NA | TGTGCCAGCAGTTTCGAAGGACTCTCCTACAATGAGCAGTTCTTC | CASSFEGLSYNEQFF
NA | TRBJ2-2 | 16 | TRBV3-1 | TRBD2 | TGTGCCAGCAGCCAAGAGGGACTAGCGGGATTTGGGGAGCTGTTTTTT | CASSQEGLAGFGELFF
NA | TRBJ2-1 | 15 | TRBV12-3/TRBV12-4 | TRBD2 | TGTGCCAGCAGTTTGTCTGCAGCGGGAGGAAGGGAAAAGTTCTTC | CASSLSAAGGREKFF
many | TRBJ2-3 | 15 | TRBV10-3 | TRBD2 | TGTGCCATCGGCGGAGGGAGGGCCTTGGCAGATACGCAGTATTTT | CAIGGGRALADTQYF
many | TRBJ1-3 | 15 | TRBV7-9 | NA | TGTGCCAGCAGCTTAATGGGATCCTCTGGAAACACCATATATTTT | CASSLMGSSGNTIYF
few | TRBJ2-1 | 15 | TRBV7-6 | NA | TGTGCCAGCAGCTTAGGTGGGGGCCCAGTCCATGAGCAGTTCTTC | CASSLGGGPVHEQFF
few | TRBJ2-5 | 18 | TRBV15 | TRBD2 | TGTGCCACCAGCAGAGATTTGATTTCTAGCGGCGATCCGGGGACCCAGTACTTC | CATSRDLISSGDPGTQYF
NA | TRBJ1-5 | 15 | TRBV6-1 | NA | TGTGCCAGCAGTGGGGACACCAATGGCAATCAGCCCCAGCATTTT | CASSGDTNGNQPQHF
NA | TRBJ1-1 | 14 | TRBV14 | NA | TGTGCCAGCAGCCCAAGAAGGGGGAACACTGAAGCTTTCTTT | CASSPRRGNTEAFF
few | TRBJ2-2 | 15 | TRBV7-2 | NA | TGTGCCAGCAGCTTAGGAGGGTTGAGCACCGGGGAGCTGTTTTTT | CASSLGGLSTGELFF
many | TRBJ1-1 | 12 | TRBV20-1 | NA | TGCAGTGCCCAGGGTCGTGGCACTGAAGCTTTCTTT | CSAQGRGTEAFF
NA | TRBJ1-1 | 13 | TRBV29-1 | NA | TGCAGCGTTGAGGGGGACTCTAACACTGAAGCTTTCTTT | CSVEGDSNTEAFF
few | TRBJ2-1 | 12 | TRBV20-1 | TRBD1 | TGCAGTGCGAGACAGGGAGACAATGAGCAGTTCTTC | CSARQGDNEQFF
NA | TRBJ2-7 | 15 | TRBV28 | NA | TGTGCCAGCAACATGGGATCTCCTCCCGCCTACGAGCAGTACTTC | CASNMGSPPAYEQYF
few | TRBJ2-5 | 15 | TRBV15 | TRBD1 | TGTGCCACCAGCAGGGGACAGGGGACTGGAGAGACCCAGTACTTC | CATSRGQGTGETQYF
few | TRBJ2-7 | 18 | TRBV18 | NA | TGTGCCAGCTCACCACCGAGAGCAGGGACCCCGGCGGACTACGAGCAGTACTTC | CASSPPRAGTPADYEQYF
NA | TRBJ1-1 | 16 | TRBV20-1 | TRBD1 | TGCAGTGCTAGAGATCCGGGACAGGGTACGAACACTGAAGCTTTCTTT | CSARDPGQGTNTEAFF
few | TRBJ2-1 | 16 | TRBV20-1 | NA | TGCAGTGCTAGGGGAGACGGGGGGCAACCCTACAATGAGCAGTTCTTC | CSARGDGGQPYNEQFF
NA | TRBJ2-5 | 16 | TRBV11-1 | NA | TGTGCCAGCAGCTTAGGCGGGTCGTGGTCGGTGGAGACCCAGTACTTC | CASSLGGSWSVETQYF
few | TRBJ2-1 | 17 | TRBV7-8 | NA | TGTGCCAGCAGCTTAGCCCTTGGGGTGGGCGGACACAATGAGCAGTTCTTC | CASSLALGVGGHNEQFF
NA | TRBJ2-2 | 15 | TRBV7-6 | NA | TGTGCCGGTCGACGAGGAGGAGATTACACCGGGGAGCTGTTTTTT | CAGRRGGDYTGELFF
few | TRBJ1-5 | 15 | TRBV12-3/TRBV12-4 | TRBD1 | TGTGCCAGCAGGCTAGGGACAGGGAGCAATCAGCCCCAGCATTTT | CASRLGTGSNQPQHF
few | TRBJ2-7 | 14 | TRBV5-1 | NA | TGCGCCAGCAGCTTGGCGGTGTCAGCGGTCGAGCAGTACTTC | CASSLAVSAVEQYF
NA | TRBJ2-1 | 17 | TRBV20-1 | TRBD1 | TGCAGTGCTAGAGGAGTTTCGTGGGGACAGTCGTTCAATGAGCAGTTCTTC | CSARGVSWGQSFNEQFF